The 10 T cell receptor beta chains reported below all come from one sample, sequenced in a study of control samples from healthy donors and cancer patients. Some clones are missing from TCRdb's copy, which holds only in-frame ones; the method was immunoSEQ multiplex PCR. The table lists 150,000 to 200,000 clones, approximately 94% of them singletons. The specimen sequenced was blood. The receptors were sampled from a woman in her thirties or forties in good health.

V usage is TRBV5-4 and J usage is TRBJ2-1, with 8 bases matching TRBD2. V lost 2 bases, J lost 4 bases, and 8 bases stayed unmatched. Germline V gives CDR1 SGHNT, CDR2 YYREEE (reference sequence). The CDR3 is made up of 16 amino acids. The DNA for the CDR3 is TGTGCCAGCAGCTTCGGAATAGCGGGATCGTACAATGAGCAGTTCTTC. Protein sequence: CASSFGIAGSYNEQFF.

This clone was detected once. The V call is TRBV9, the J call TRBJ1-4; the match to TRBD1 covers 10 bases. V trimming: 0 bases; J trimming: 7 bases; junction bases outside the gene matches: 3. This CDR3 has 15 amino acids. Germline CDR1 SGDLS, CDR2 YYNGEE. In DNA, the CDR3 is TGTGCCAGCAGCGTAGGGGGACAGGGGAGTGAAAAACTGTTTTTT. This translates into CASSVGGQGSEKLFF.

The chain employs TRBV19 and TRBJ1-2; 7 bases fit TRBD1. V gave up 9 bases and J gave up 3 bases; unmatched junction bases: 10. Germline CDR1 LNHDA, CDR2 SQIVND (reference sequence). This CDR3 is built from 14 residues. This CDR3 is CASLKYGTDYGYTF. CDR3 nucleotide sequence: TGTGCCAGCCTAAAATACGGGACAGACTATGGCTACACCTTC. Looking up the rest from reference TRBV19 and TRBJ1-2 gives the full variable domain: DGGITQSPKYLFRKEGQNVTLSCEQNLNHDAMYWYRQDPGQGLRLIYYSQIVNDFQKGDIAEGYSVSREKKESFPLTVTSAQKNPTAFYLCASLKYGTDYGYTFGSGTRLTVV.

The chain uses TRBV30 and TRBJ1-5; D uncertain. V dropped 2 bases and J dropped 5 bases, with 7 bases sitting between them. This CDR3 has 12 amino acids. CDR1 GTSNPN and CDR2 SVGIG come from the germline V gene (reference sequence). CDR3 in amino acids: CAWSIKYQPQHF. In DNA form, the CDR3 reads TGTGCCTGGAGTATAAAGTATCAGCCCCAGCATTTT.

The CDR3 loop is CASSPTGSNYGYTF. In nucleotides, the CDR3 is TGTGCCAGCAGTCCAACAGGGTCAAACTATGGCTACACCTTC. The chain links TRBV6-5 to TRBJ1-2; a possible D gene is TRBD1 (6 bases). The V gene's germline CDR1 is MNHEY and CDR2 SVGAGI. V was trimmed by 5 bases and J by 2 bases, leaving 12 bases between them. This CDR3 has 14 residues.

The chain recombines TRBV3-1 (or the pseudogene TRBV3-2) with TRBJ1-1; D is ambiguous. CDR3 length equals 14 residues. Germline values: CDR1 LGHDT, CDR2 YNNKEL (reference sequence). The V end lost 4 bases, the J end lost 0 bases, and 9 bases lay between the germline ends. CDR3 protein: CASSRGRLNTEAFF. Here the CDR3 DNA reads TGTGCCAGCAGCCGTGGCAGATTGAACACTGAAGCTTTCTTT.

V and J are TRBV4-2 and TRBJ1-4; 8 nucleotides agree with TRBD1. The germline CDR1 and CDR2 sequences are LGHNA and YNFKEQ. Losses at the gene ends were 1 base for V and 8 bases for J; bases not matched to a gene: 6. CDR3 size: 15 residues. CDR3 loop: CASSQAATGEEKLFF. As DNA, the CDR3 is TGTGCCAGCAGCCAAGCAGCGACAGGGGAGGAAAAACTGTTTTTT.

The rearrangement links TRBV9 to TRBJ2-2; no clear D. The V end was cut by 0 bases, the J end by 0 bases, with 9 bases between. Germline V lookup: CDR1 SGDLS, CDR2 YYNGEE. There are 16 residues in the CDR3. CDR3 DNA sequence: TGTGCCAGCAGCGTAGGTCGGAGCGCGAACACCGGGGAGCTGTTTTTT. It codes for CASSVGRSANTGELFF.

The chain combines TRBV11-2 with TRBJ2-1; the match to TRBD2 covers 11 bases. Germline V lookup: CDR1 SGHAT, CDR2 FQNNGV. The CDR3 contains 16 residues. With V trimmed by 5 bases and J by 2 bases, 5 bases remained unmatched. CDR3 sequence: CASSTQGLAAYNEQFF. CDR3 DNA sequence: TGTGCCAGCAGCACCCAGGGACTAGCGGCCTACAATGAGCAGTTCTTC.

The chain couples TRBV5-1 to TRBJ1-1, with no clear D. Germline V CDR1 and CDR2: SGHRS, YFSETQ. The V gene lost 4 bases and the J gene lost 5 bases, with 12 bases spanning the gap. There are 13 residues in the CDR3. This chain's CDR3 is CASSRTRITEAFF. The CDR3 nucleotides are TGCGCCAGCAGCCGGACCCGAATTACTGAAGCTTTCTTT. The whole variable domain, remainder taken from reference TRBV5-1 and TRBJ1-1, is KAGVTQTPRYLIKTRGQQVTLSCSPISGHRSVSWYQQTPGQGLQFLFEYFSETQRNKGNFPGRFSGRQFSNSRSEMNVSTLELGDSALYLCASSRTRITEAFFGQGTRLTVV.